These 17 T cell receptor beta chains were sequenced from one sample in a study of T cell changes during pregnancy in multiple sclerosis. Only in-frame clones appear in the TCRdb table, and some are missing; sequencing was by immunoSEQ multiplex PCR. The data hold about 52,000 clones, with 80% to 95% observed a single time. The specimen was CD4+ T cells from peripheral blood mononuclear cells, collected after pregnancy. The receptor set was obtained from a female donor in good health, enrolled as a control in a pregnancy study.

DNA of the CDR3: TGTGCCAGCAGTTCCCCCCAGGGGAATCAGCCCCAGCATTTT. Protein product: CASSSPQGNQPQHF. V and J are TRBV28 and TRBJ1-5; a possible D gene is TRBD1 (6 bases). Germline CDR1 reads MDHEN; CDR2 reads SYDVKM. This CDR3 comprises 14 residues. V lost 4 bases to trimming and J lost 4 bases, with 11 bases between them.

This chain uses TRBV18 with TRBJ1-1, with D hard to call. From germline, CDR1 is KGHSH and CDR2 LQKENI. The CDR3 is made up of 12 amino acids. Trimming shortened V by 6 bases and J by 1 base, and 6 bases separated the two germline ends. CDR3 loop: CASSQQNTEAFF. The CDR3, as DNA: TGTGCCAGCTCGCAACAGAACACTGAAGCTTTCTTT.

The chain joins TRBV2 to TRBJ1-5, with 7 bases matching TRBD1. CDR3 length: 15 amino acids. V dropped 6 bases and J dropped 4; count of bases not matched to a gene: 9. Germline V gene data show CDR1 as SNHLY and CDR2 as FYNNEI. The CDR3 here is CASSQGQDLNQPQHF. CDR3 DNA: TGTGCCAGCAGCCAAGGACAGGATCTTAATCAGCCCCAGCATTTT.

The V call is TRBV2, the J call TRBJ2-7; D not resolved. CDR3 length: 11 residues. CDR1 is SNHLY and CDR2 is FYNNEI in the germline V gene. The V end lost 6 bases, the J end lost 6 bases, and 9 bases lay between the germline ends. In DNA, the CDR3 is TGTGCCAGCAGATCAACAGCCGAGCAGTACTTC. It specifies CASRSTAEQYF.

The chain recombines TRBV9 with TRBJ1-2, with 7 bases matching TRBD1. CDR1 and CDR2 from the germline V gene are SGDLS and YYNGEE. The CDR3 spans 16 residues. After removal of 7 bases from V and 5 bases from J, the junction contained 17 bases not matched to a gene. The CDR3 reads CASGKKGDSGRYGYTF. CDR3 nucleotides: TGTGCCAGCGGGAAGAAAGGGGACAGCGGGAGGTATGGCTACACCTTC.

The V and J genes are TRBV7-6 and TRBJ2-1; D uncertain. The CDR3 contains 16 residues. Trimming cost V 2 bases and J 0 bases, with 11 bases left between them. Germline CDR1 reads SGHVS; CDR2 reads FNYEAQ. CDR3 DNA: TGTGCCAGCAGCTTATTTTCGGCTAGCTCCTACAATGAGCAGTTCTTC. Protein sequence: CASSLFSASSYNEQFF.

The CDR3 region has the DNA TGTGCCAGTATCCCGACAGGGTATAATTCACCCCTCCACTTT. Protein: CASIPTGYNSPLHF. The chain is built from TRBV19 and TRBJ1-6; 7 nucleotides line up with TRBD1. Germline trimming cut 7 bases from V and 4 bases from J; bases unmatched to any gene: 4. The CDR3 spans 14 residues. CDR1 is LNHDA, CDR2 SQIVND, per germline (reference sequence).

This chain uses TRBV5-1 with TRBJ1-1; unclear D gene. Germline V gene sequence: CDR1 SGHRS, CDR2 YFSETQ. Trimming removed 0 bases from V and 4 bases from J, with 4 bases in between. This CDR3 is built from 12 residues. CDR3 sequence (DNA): TGCGCCAGCAGCTTGGCGAGCACTGAAGCTTTCTTT. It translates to CASSLASTEAFF. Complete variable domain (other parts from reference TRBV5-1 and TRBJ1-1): KAGVTQTPRYLIKTRGQQVTLSCSPISGHRSVSWYQQTPGQGLQFLFEYFSETQRNKGNFPGRFSGRQFSNSRSEMNVSTLELGDSALYLCASSLASTEAFFGQGTRLTVV.

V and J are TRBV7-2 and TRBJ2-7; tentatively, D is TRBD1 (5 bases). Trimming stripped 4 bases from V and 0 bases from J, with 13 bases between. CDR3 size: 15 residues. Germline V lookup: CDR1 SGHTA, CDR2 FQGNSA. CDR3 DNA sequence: TGTGCCAGCAGCTCACAGGCGCCCAGCTCCTACGAGCAGTACTTC. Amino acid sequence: CASSSQAPSSYEQYF.

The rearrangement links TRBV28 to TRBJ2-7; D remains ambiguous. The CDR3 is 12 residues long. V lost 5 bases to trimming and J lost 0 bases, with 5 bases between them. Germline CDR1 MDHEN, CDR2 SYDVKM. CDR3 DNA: TGTGCCAGCAGTGCCAGCTCCTACGAGCAGTACTTC. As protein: CASSASSYEQYF.

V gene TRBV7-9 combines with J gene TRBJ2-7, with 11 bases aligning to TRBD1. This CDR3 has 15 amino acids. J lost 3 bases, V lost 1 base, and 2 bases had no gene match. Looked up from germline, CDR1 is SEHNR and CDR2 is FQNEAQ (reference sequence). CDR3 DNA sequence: TGTGCCAGCAGCTTAGTAGGGACAGGGGGCTACGAGCAGTACTTC. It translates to CASSLVGTGGYEQYF.

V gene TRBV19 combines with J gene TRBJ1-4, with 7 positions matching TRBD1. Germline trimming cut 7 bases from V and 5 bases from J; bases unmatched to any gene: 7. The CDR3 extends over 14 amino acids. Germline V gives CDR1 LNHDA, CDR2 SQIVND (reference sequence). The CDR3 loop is CASNRDRPNEKLFF. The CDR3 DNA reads TGTGCCAGTAACAGGGACAGACCAAATGAAAAACTGTTTTTT.

The CDR3 DNA sequence: TGTGCCAGCAGCGGGGGTAGCGGGGGCGTTGAGACCCAGTACTTC. Its protein is CASSGGSGGVETQYF. J is TRBJ2-5 and V is TRBV2, with 9 nucleotides matching TRBD2. The ends lost 6 bases at V and 5 bases at J; junction bases unmatched: 10. CDR1 and CDR2 (germline): SNHLY, FYNNEI. The CDR3 loop spans 15 amino acids.

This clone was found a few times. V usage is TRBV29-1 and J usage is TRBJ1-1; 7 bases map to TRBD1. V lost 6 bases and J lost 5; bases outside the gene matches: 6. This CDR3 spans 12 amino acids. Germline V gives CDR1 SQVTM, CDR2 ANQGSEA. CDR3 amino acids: CSVDSGGTEAFF. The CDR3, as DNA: TGCAGCGTGGACTCAGGGGGGACTGAAGCTTTCTTT.

This CDR3 reads CASSLVPGLGTDTQYF. In DNA, the CDR3 is TGTGCCAGCAGCTTAGTCCCCGGGTTAGGCACAGATACGCAGTATTTT. J is TRBJ2-3 and V is TRBV7-6; D not certain. V was trimmed by 1 base and J by 1 base, leaving 12 bases between them. The CDR3 consists of 16 residues. Germline V CDR1 and CDR2: SGHVS, FNYEAQ. Filled out from reference TRBV7-6 and TRBJ2-3, the complete variable domain reads GAGVSQSPRYKVTKRGQDVALRCDPISGHVSLYWYRQALGQGPEFLTYFNYEAQQDKSGLPNDRFSAERPEGSISTLTIQRTEQRDSAMYRCASSLVPGLGTDTQYFGPGTRLTVL.

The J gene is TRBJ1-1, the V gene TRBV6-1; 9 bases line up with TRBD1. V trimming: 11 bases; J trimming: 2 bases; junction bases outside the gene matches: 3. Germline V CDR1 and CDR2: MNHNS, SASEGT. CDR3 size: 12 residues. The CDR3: CASDRGNTEAFF. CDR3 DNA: TGTGCCTCGGACAGGGGTAACACTGAAGCTTTCTTT.

The CDR3 DNA reads as TGCGCCAGCAGCCCATATCTCCGAGGGACAGGGGTTAGGGAGCAGTACTTC. As protein: CASSPYLRGTGVREQYF. This chain joins TRBV4-3 and TRBJ2-7; TRBD1 matches at 10 bases. This CDR3 has 17 residues. Germline CDR1 and CDR2: LGHNA and YSLEER. V was clipped by 4 bases and J by 7 bases; unmatched bases: 16.